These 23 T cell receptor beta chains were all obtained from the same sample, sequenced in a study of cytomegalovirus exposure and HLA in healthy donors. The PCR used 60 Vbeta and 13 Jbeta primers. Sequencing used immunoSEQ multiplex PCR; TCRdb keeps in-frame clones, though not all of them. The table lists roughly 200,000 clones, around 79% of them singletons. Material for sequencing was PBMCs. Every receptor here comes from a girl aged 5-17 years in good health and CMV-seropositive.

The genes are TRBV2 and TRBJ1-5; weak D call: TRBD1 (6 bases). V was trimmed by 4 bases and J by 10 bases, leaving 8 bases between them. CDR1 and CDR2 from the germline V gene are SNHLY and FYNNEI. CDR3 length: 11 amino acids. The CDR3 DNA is TGTGCCAGCAGTGCCAGGGGACCCCAGCATTTT. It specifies CASSARGPQHF.

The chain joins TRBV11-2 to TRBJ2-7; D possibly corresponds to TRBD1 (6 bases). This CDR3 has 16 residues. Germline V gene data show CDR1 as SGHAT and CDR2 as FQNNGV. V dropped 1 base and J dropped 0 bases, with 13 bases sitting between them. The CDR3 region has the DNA TGTGCCAGCAGCTTAGTTCTGAGGGGGAGCTCCTACGAGCAGTACTTC. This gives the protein CASSLVLRGSSYEQYF.

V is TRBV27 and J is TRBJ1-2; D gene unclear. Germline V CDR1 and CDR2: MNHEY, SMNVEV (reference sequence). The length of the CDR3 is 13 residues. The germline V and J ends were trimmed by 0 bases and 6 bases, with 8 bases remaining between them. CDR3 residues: CASSLSRFDGYTF. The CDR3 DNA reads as TGTGCCAGCAGTTTATCCAGGTTCGATGGCTACACCTTC.

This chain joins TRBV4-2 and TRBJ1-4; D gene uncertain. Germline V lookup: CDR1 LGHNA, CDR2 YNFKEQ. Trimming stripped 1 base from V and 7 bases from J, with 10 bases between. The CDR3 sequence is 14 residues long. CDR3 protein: CASSQGAHGEKLFF. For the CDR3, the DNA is TGTGCCAGCAGCCAAGGGGCGCATGGTGAAAAACTGTTTTTT.

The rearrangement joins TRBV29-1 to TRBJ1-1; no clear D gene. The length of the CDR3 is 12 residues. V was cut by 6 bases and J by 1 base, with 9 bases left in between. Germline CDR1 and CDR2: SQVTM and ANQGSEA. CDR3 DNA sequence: TGCAGCGTGCGCTTTGGGAACACTGAAGCTTTCTTT. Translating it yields CSVRFGNTEAFF.

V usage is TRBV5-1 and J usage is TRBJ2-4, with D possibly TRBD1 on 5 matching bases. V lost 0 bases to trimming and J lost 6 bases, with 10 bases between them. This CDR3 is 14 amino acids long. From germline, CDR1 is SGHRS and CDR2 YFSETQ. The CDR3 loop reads CASSLAPDTNIQYF. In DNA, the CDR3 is TGCGCCAGCAGCTTGGCCCCGGACACAAACATTCAGTACTTC.

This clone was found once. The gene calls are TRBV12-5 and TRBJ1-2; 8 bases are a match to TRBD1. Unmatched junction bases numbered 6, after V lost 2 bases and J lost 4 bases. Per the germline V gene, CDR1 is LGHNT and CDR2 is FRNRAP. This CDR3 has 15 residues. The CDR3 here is CASGLFRTGSYGYTF. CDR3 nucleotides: TGTGCTAGTGGTTTGTTTAGGACAGGGAGCTATGGCTACACCTTC.

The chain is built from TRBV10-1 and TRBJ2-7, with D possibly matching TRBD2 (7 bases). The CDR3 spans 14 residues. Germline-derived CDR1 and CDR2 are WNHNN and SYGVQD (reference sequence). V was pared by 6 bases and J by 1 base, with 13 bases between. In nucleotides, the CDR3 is TGCGCCAGCAGCCCCGGGGGGCCGTCCTACGAGCAGTACTTC. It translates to CASSPGGPSYEQYF.

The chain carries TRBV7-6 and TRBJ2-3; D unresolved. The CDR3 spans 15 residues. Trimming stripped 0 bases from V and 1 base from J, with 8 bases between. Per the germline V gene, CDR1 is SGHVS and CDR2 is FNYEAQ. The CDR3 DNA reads TGTGCCAGCAGCTTAGCGCTGCGAGGCACAGATACGCAGTATTTT. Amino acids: CASSLALRGTDTQYF.

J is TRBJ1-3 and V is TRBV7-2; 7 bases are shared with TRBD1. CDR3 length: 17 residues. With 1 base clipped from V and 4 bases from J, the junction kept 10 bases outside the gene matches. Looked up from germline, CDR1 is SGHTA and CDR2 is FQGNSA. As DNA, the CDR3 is TGTGCCAGCAGCTTAGGAGCCTCGGACAGGACCGGAAACACCATATATTTT. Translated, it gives CASSLGASDRTGNTIYF.

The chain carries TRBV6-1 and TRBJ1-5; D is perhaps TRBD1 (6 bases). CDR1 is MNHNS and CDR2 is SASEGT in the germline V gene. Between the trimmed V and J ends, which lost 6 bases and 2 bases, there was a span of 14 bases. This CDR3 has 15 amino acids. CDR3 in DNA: TGTGCCAGCAGATCGATACAGGGAGGCAATCAGCCCCAGCATTTT. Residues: CASRSIQGGNQPQHF.

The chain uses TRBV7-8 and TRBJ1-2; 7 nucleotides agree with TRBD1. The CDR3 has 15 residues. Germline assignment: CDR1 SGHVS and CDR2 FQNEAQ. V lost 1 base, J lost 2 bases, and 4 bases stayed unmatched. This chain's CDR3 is CASSLVHRGNYGYTF. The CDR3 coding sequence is TGTGCCAGCAGCTTAGTCCACAGGGGCAACTATGGCTACACCTTC.

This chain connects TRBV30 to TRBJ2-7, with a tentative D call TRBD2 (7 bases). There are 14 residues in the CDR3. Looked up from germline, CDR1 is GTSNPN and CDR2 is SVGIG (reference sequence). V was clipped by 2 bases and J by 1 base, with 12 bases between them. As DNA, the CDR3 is TGTGCCTGGAGTACCGGGGGGCAATCCTACGAGCAGTACTTC. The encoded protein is CAWSTGGQSYEQYF.

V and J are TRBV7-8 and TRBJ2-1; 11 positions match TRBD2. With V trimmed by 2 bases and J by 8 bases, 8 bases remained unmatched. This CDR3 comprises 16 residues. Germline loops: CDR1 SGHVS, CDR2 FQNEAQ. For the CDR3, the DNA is TGTGCCAGCAGCTTAATCGGGGGACTAGCGGACTATGAGCAGTTCTTC. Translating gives CASSLIGGLADYEQFF.

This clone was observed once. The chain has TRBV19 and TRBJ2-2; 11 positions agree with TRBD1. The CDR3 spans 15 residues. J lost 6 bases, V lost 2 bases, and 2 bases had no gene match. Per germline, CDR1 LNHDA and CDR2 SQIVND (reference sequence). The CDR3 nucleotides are TGTGCCAGTAGTATACGGGACAGGGGGGCCGGGGAGCTGTTTTTT. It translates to CASSIRDRGAGELFF.

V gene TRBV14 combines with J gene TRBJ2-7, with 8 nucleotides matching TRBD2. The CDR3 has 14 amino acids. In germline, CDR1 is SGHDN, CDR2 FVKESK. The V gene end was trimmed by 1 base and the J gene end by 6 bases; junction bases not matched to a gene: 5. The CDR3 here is CASSQGAGGSEQYF. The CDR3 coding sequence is TGTGCCAGCAGCCAAGGTGCGGGGGGCAGCGAGCAGTACTTC.

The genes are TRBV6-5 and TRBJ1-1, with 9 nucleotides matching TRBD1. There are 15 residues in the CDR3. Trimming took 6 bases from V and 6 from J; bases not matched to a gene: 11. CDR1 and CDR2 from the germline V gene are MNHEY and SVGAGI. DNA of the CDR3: TGTGCCAGCAGCCGTCCCGGGACAGGGTTGGCTGAAGCTTTCTTT. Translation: CASSRPGTGLAEAFF.

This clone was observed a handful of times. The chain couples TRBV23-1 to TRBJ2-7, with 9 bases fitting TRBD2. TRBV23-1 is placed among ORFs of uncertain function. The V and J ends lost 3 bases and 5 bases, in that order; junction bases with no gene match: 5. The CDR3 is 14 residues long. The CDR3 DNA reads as TGCGCCAGCAGTCATTCTAGCGGGGTTCACGAGCAGTACTTC. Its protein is CASSHSSGVHEQYF.

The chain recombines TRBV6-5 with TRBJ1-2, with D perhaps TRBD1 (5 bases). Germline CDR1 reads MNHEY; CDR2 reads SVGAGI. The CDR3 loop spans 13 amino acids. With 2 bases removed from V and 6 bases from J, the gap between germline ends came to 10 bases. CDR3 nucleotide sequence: TGTGCCAGCAGTTACACAGGAAACGATGGCTACACCTTC. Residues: CASSYTGNDGYTF.

CDR3 in amino acids: CASSLQGAFGYTF. The CDR3 DNA sequence: TGTGCCAGCAGTTTACAGGGGGCTTTTGGCTACACCTTC. The gene calls are TRBV7-8 and TRBJ1-2, with TRBD1 matching 9 bases. The ends lost 6 bases at V and 7 bases at J; junction bases unmatched: 6. CDR3 length: 13 residues. Germline CDR1 SGHVS, CDR2 FQNEAQ.

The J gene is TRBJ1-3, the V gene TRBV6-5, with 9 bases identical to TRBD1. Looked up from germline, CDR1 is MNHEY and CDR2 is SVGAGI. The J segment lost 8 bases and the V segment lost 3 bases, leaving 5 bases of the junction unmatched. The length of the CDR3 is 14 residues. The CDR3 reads CASSYRQGGYTIYF. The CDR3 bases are TGTGCCAGCAGTTATCGACAGGGGGGATACACCATATATTTT.

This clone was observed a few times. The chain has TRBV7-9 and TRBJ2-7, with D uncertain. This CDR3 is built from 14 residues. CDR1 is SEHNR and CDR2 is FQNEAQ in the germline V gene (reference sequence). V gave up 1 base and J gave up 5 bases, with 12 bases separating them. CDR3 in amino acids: CASSLGPGTDEQYF. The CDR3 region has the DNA TGTGCCAGCAGCTTAGGTCCAGGTACGGACGAGCAGTACTTC.

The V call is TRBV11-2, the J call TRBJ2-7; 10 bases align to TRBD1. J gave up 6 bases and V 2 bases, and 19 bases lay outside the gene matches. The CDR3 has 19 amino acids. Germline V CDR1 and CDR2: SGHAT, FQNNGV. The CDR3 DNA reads TGTGCCAGCAGCTTAACGGGTAGGGGGATGACAGGGGGCGGAGGCGAGCAGTACTTC. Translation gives CASSLTGRGMTGGGGEQYF.